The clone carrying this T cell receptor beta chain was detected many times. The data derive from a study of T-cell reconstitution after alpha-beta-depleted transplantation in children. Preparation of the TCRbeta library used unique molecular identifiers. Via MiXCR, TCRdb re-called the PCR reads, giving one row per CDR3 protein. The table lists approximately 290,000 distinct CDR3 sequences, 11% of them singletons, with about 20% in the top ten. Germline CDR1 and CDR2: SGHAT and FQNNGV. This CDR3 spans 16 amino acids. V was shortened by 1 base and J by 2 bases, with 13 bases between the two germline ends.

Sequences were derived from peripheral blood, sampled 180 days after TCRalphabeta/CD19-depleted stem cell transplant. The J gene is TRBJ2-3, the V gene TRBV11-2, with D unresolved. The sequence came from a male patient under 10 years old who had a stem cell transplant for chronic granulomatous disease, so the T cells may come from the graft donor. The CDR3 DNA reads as TGTGCCAGCAGCTTAGGTTCGGCAGGATTCACAGATACGCAGTATTTT. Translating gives CASSLGSAGFTDTQYF.